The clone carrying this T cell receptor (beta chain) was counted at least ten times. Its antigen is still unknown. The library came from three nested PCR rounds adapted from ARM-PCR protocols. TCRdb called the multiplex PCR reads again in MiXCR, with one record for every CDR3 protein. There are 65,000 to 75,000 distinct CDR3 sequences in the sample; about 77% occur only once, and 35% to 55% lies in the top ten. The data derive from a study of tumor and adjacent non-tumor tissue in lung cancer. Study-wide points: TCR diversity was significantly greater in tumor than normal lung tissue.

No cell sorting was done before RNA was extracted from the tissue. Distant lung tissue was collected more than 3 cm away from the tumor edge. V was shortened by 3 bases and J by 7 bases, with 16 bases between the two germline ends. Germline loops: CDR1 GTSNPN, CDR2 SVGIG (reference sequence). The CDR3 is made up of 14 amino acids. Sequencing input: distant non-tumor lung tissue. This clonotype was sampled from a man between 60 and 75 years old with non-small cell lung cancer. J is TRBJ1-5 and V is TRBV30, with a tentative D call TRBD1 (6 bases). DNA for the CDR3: TGTGCCTGGAGATTAACAGGGACCGGGCAGCCCCAGCATTTT. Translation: CAWRLTGTGQPQHF.